Below, 32 T cell receptor beta chains from the same sample are listed, as sequenced in a study of blood T cell repertoires in COVID-19 (dated by TCRdb to the early 2020s). Library construction relied on the immunoSEQ multiplex PCR assay. Entries here come from immuneACCESS through TCRdb and include only in-frame sequences with V and J called. Some clones fail to appear in such tables; in the studies checked, an unresolved V gene covers under half of the shortfall, and the cause of the remainder is unknown. For this sample the table gives fewer than 85,000 clones, of which 82% were detected only once. About a fifth of the sample belongs to the ten largest clones. What was sequenced was peripheral blood. The receptors originated from a human donor in a cohort sampled during active COVID-19.

This sequence joins TRBV6-6 and TRBJ1-1; TRBD1 matches at 7 bases. CDR1 is MNHNY, CDR2 SVGAGI, per germline (reference sequence). Losses at the gene ends were 5 bases for V and 0 bases for J; bases not matched to a gene: 3. The CDR3 covers 14 residues. Here the CDR3 DNA reads TGTGCCAGCAGTCGGGGACAGATGAACACTGAAGCTTTCTTT. It is translated as CASSRGQMNTEAFF.

This rearrangement joins TRBV3-1 (or the pseudogene TRBV3-2) to TRBJ2-3; TRBD2 matches at 8 bases. The CDR3 runs to 15 residues. Losses at the gene ends were 0 bases for V and 5 bases for J; bases not matched to a gene: 4. Germline-derived CDR1 and CDR2 are LGHDT and YNNKEL (reference sequence). The CDR3 DNA follows: TGTGCCAGCAGCCAAGATTTCCTAGCGGGAGATACGCAGTATTTT. This codes for CASSQDFLAGDTQYF.

This chain connects TRBV4-1 to TRBJ2-7, with TRBD1 identical over 7 bases. The CDR3 is 16 residues long. With V trimmed by 2 bases and J by 1 base, 8 bases remained unmatched. The germline V gene has CDR1 MGHRA and CDR2 YSYEKL. The DNA of the CDR3 is TGCGCCAGCAGCCAATTCTCCGGACAGGATTCCTACGAGCAGTACTTC. Protein sequence: CASSQFSGQDSYEQYF.

The rearrangement uses TRBV18 and TRBJ1-2; unclear D gene. Germline-derived CDR1 and CDR2 are KGHSH and LQKENI. The CDR3 length is 15 residues. Trimming took 2 bases from V and 1 from J, leaving 11 bases between them. CDR3 sequence: CASSPGRSFNYGYTF. In nucleotides, the CDR3 is TGTGCCAGCTCACCAGGGAGGAGTTTTAACTATGGCTACACCTTC.

The chain has TRBV3-1 (or the pseudogene TRBV3-2) and TRBJ2-3; 10 nucleotides line up with TRBD1. Germline-derived CDR1 and CDR2 are LGHDT and YNNKEL (reference sequence). CDR3 length: 18 residues. V lost 1 base to trimming and J lost 3 bases; unmatched junction nucleotides: 10. The CDR3 DNA is TGTGCCAGCAGCCAAGTTTGGACAGGGGGGTCGCGGACAGATACGCAGTATTTT. It translates to CASSQVWTGGSRTDTQYF.

The V call is TRBV7-9, the J call TRBJ1-6; D remains unclear. The V end lost 5 bases, the J end lost 7 bases, and 9 bases lay between the germline ends. Germline V CDR1 and CDR2: SEHNR, FQNEAQ (reference sequence). CDR3 length equals 13 residues. CDR3 residues: CASSPGVNSPLHF. CDR3 DNA sequence: TGTGCCAGCAGCCCGGGAGTAAATTCACCCCTCCACTTT.

The chain is built from TRBV19 and TRBJ1-5; D ambiguous. This CDR3 contains 14 residues. Germline V lookup: CDR1 LNHDA, CDR2 SQIVND (reference sequence). Trimming removed 6 bases at V and 0 bases at J, with 9 bases between. The CDR3 DNA is TGTGCCAGTAGCGACATCTATAGCAATCAGCCCCAGCATTTT. Its translation is CASSDIYSNQPQHF.

The chain carries TRBV27 and TRBJ2-1; possible D gene TRBD2, 5 bases. The CDR3 loop spans 15 amino acids. Trimming shortened V by 5 bases and J by 4 bases, and 15 bases separated the two germline ends. Germline V gene sequence: CDR1 MNHEY, CDR2 SMNVEV (reference sequence). For the CDR3, the DNA is TGTGCCAGCAGTCCACGGGGTATTCCTTACAATGAGCAGTTCTTC. Its translation: CASSPRGIPYNEQFF.

This sequence joins TRBV27 and TRBJ2-1, with TRBD1 as a possible D gene (6 bases). V lost 5 bases, J lost 1 base, and 15 bases lay in between. From germline, CDR1 is MNHEY and CDR2 SMNVEV (reference sequence). The CDR3 loop spans 16 amino acids. The CDR3 sequence is CASSPLGAASYNEQFF. The CDR3 DNA is TGTGCCAGCAGTCCTTTGGGGGCCGCGTCCTACAATGAGCAGTTCTTC.

This chain links TRBV6-5 with TRBJ2-5; 10 bases agree with TRBD1. CDR1 is MNHEY, CDR2 SVGAGI, per germline. The CDR3 consists of 14 residues. The V segment lost 6 bases and the J segment 2 bases; nucleotides outside the gene matches: 3. The CDR3, as DNA: TGTGCCAGCAGGAGGGACAGGGGACAAGAGACCCAGTACTTC. This encodes CASRRDRGQETQYF.

The chain couples TRBV27 to TRBJ1-2; no clear D. Trimming pared 6 bases from V and 4 bases from J, leaving 12 bases between. CDR1 is MNHEY and CDR2 is SMNVEV in the germline V gene (reference sequence). CDR3 length: 13 amino acids. CDR3 sequence: CASRDAGIYGYTF. Written as DNA, the CDR3 is TGTGCCAGCAGAGATGCGGGGATCTATGGCTACACCTTC.

CDR3 sequence reads: CASSPLLGGEETQYF. In DNA form, the CDR3 reads TGTGCCAGCTCACCACTTTTAGGGGGAGAAGAGACCCAGTACTTC. This chain connects TRBV18 to TRBJ2-5, with D maybe TRBD1 (6 bases). Per the germline V gene, CDR1 is KGHSH and CDR2 is LQKENI. Trimming took off 1 base at V and 3 bases at J, with 12 bases between the two ends. The CDR3 runs 15 residues.

The gene calls are TRBV6-5 and TRBJ1-1, with unresolved D. The CDR3 has 13 residues. The V gene lost 0 bases and the J gene lost 6 bases, with 8 bases spanning the gap. Germline values: CDR1 MNHEY, CDR2 SVGAGI. CDR3 loop: CASSYSLGPEAFF. The CDR3 DNA follows: TGTGCCAGCAGTTACTCCCTTGGGCCTGAAGCTTTCTTT.

The chain combines TRBV4-2 with TRBJ1-1; D is unclear. CDR3 length: 16 amino acids. V shed 5 bases and J shed 1 base, with 17 bases lying between them. Per germline, CDR1 LGHNA and CDR2 YNFKEQ. DNA of the CDR3: TGTGCCAGCAGCTTGTCCCGGGGAGCCGCGAACACTGAAGCTTTCTTT. Its protein product is CASSLSRGAANTEAFF.

The chain employs TRBV6-5 and TRBJ2-3; possible D gene TRBD2, 5 bases. This CDR3 is built from 14 residues. The V and J ends lost 5 bases and 6 bases respectively, with 15 bases between them. CDR1 and CDR2 (germline): MNHEY, SVGAGI. DNA of the CDR3: TGTGCCAGCAGTCCCCCCGGGATCTCCGATACGCAGTATTTT. It is translated as CASSPPGISDTQYF.

DNA of the CDR3: TGTGCCAGCAGCCAAGGCCAGGGGGCGTTTTCACCCCTCCACTTT. Translation gives CASSQGQGAFSPLHF. The rearrangement uses TRBV3-1 (or the pseudogene TRBV3-2) and TRBJ1-6; 8 bases match TRBD1. The J segment lost 9 bases and the V segment lost 1 base, leaving 5 bases of the junction unmatched. Germline V gene data show CDR1 as LGHDT and CDR2 as YNNKEL (reference sequence). The CDR3 has 15 amino acids.

This rearrangement joins TRBV2 to TRBJ2-3; D may be TRBD1 (6 bases). Germline values: CDR1 SNHLY, CDR2 FYNNEI. V was pared by 3 bases and J by 1 base, with 11 bases between. The CDR3 length is 15 residues. CDR3 bases: TGTGCCAGCAGTGAGGTTCCAGGGGGCACAGATACGCAGTATTTT. Translated, it gives CASSEVPGGTDTQYF.

J is TRBJ1-5 and V is TRBV5-6; D unclear. Germline V lookup: CDR1 SGHDT, CDR2 YYEEEE. Trimming removed 0 bases at V and 0 bases at J, with 7 bases between. The CDR3 is made up of 15 amino acids. The CDR3 DNA follows: TGTGCCAGCAGCTTGGGGAGATATAGCAATCAGCCCCAGCATTTT. Its protein product is CASSLGRYSNQPQHF. Based on the CDR3 plus reference TRBV5-6 and TRBJ1-5, the full variable domain is DAGVTQSPTHLIKTRGQQVTLRCSPKSGHDTVSWYQQALGQGPQFIFQYYEEEERQRGNFPDRFSGHQFPNYSSELNVNALLLGDSALYLCASSLGRYSNQPQHFGDGTRLSIL.

This chain uses TRBV5-1 with TRBJ2-3; no definite D call. Deletions cut 0 bases from V and 0 bases from J, with 5 bases between. This CDR3 contains 14 residues. The germline V gene has CDR1 SGHRS and CDR2 YFSETQ. CDR3 DNA sequence: TGCGCCAGCAGCTTGGGGGCCAGCACAGATACGCAGTATTTT. This gives the protein CASSLGASTDTQYF.

About this clone itself: The same CDR3 can be traced to other DNA sequences in this sample. The rearrangement joins TRBV4-1 to TRBJ1-2, with TRBD1 identical over 7 bases. Germline V CDR1 and CDR2: MGHRA, YSYEKL. The CDR3 contains 13 residues. V was clipped by 3 bases and J by 5 bases; unmatched bases: 3. CDR3 sequence reads: CASSQGQNYGYTF. The CDR3 nucleotides are TGCGCCAGCAGCCAGGGACAGAATTATGGCTACACCTTC.

This sequence joins TRBV28 and TRBJ1-2, with 8 nucleotides matching TRBD1. The CDR3 consists of 17 residues. Germline V CDR1 and CDR2: MDHEN, SYDVKM. V shed 7 bases and J 5 bases; nucleotides not matched to a gene: 18. The CDR3 region is CASTSGQGLGFGYGYTF. The DNA of the CDR3 is TGTGCCAGCACCAGTGGACAGGGTTTGGGATTTGGGTATGGCTACACCTTC.

The chain joins TRBV2 to TRBJ2-1; the match to TRBD1 covers 10 bases. Germline CDR1 and CDR2: SNHLY and FYNNEI. After removal of 6 bases from V and 9 bases from J, the junction contained 11 bases not matched to a gene. The CDR3 extends over 15 amino acids. CDR3 protein: CASSSAGTGVGEQFF. Here the CDR3 DNA reads TGTGCCAGCAGCTCGGCCGGGACAGGGGTAGGTGAGCAGTTCTTC.

This clone appeared many times. The chain recombines TRBV7-2 with TRBJ2-1; TRBD1 agrees at 9 bases. CDR1 is SGHTA, CDR2 FQGNSA, per germline. This CDR3 is 16 amino acids long. The ends lost 2 bases at V and 4 bases at J; junction bases unmatched: 6. CDR3 DNA: TGTGCCAGCAGCTTAACTCCCGGGACAGGGTACAATGAGCAGTTCTTC. Translating it yields CASSLTPGTGYNEQFF.

This clone was found once. The CDR3 DNA follows: TGTGCCAGCAGTTTATCAGGCAGGGGGACCAATCAGCCCCAGCATTTT. This sequence encodes CASSLSGRGTNQPQHF. The J gene is TRBJ1-5, the V gene TRBV28, with 7 bases matching TRBD1. The CDR3 loop spans 16 amino acids. Per germline, CDR1 MDHEN and CDR2 SYDVKM. V shed 1 base, J shed 3 bases, and the junction held 6 bases outside the gene matches.

The chain carries TRBV18 and TRBJ2-1; TRBD1 aligns across 7 bases. CDR1 and CDR2 (germline): KGHSH, LQKENI. Trimming at V came to 6 bases and at J to 7 bases, leaving 9 bases not matched to a gene. This CDR3 has 14 amino acids. The CDR3 loop reads CASSRGTVDNEQFF. The CDR3 nucleotides read TGTGCCAGCTCCAGGGGGACAGTAGATAATGAGCAGTTCTTC.

DNA for the CDR3: TGTGCCAGCAGCGTCCGGGACAGACATATGGGCTACACCTTC. Its protein is CASSVRDRHMGYTF. This rearrangement joins TRBV9 to TRBJ1-2, with 7 bases fitting TRBD1. This CDR3 has 14 amino acids. After removal of 2 bases from V and 8 bases from J, the junction contained 9 bases not matched to a gene. Germline V gene sequence: CDR1 SGDLS, CDR2 YYNGEE.

This clone was picked up a small number of times. J is TRBJ2-7 and V is TRBV5-4; 7 bases match TRBD2. V was clipped by 2 bases and J by 2 bases; unmatched bases: 4. This CDR3 spans 14 amino acids. Germline CDR1 SGHNT, CDR2 YYREEE (reference sequence). The CDR3 loop reads CASSFGGGAYEQYF. The CDR3 bases are TGTGCCAGCAGCTTCGGGGGAGGGGCCTACGAGCAGTACTTC.

The chain is built from TRBV5-1 and TRBJ2-3; 12 bases match TRBD2. The V and J ends lost 0 bases and 4 bases, in that order; junction bases with no gene match: 3. The CDR3 extends over 16 amino acids. Germline loops: CDR1 SGHRS, CDR2 YFSETQ. CDR3 in DNA: TGCGCCAGCAGCTTGGTTCTAGCGGGGGGGTCAGATACGCAGTATTTT. Amino acids: CASSLVLAGGSDTQYF.

The chain couples TRBV5-1 to TRBJ2-1; 8 bases are a match to TRBD2. The ends lost 2 bases at V and 4 bases at J; junction bases unmatched: 5. Germline V gene data show CDR1 as SGHRS and CDR2 as YFSETQ. There are 15 residues in the CDR3. CDR3 coding DNA: TGCGCCAGCAGCTTCAGCGGGGGCAGATACAATGAGCAGTTCTTC. Translation gives CASSFSGGRYNEQFF.

V and J are TRBV11-2 and TRBJ2-3; no clear D gene. The germline V gene has CDR1 SGHAT and CDR2 FQNNGV. The V end lost 1 base, the J end lost 6 bases, and 11 bases lay between the germline ends. The CDR3 covers 14 residues. The CDR3 reads CASSLGLAADTQYF. In DNA, the CDR3 is TGTGCCAGCAGCTTAGGACTGGCCGCTGATACGCAGTATTTT.

This clone came up a few times. The J gene is TRBJ1-5, the V gene TRBV3-1 (or the pseudogene TRBV3-2); no firm D call. Germline-derived CDR1 and CDR2 are LGHDT and YNNKEL (reference sequence). The CDR3 runs to 17 residues. V lost 4 bases and J lost 2, with 18 bases in between. The CDR3 coding sequence is TGTGCCAGCAGCCCAAAGCTGCCCGCGGGCGGCAATCAGCCCCAGCATTTT. Translating gives CASSPKLPAGGNQPQHF.

The V gene is TRBV5-1, the J gene TRBJ2-7; D not certain. The CDR3 is 14 amino acids. Trimming took 7 bases from V and 1 from J, leaving 15 bases between them. Germline V lookup: CDR1 SGHRS, CDR2 YFSETQ. The CDR3 DNA reads TGCGCCAGCGTTACCGGGTCGCTGTCCTACGAGCAGTACTTC. It codes for CASVTGSLSYEQYF.